This T cell receptor beta chain was captured by sequencing in a study of blood T cells in healthy people across ages. Whole-study results and caveats: There were more naive CD4+ cells and higher diversity in long-lived donors than in aged donors.

Comments on this clonotype: Its matching antigen is unknown.

The CDR3 is 14 residues long. CDR1 ENHRY and CDR2 SYGVKD come from the germline V gene. The junction had 4 bases not matched to a gene; V was cut back by 6 bases and J by 4 bases. The use of a sample-barcoded 5' primer and a J-beta primer mix characterized a second PCR of roughly 6 to 11 cycles. Researchers report that a template-switch adaptor with 12 random nucleotides tagged each cDNA molecule. TCRdb re-analysed the 5' RACE reads in MiXCR, keeping a single row per CDR3 protein. The sample has about 1,600,000 distinct CDR3 sequences; approximately 42% are singletons. The sequenced sample consisted of blood. The sequence was obtained from a woman younger than 35 in good health. The rearrangement joins TRBV10-3 to TRBJ1-5; 9 bases are shared with TRBD1. The CDR3 DNA reads as TGTGCCATCAGCCTCGGACAGGGGAATCAGCCCCAGCATTTT. Amino acid sequence: CAISLGQGNQPQHF.